The 21 T cell receptor beta chains below all came from one sample that was sequenced in a study of T-cell memory formation after mild COVID-19. MiXCR, run by TCRdb on the 5' RACE reads, gives a single entry per CDR3 protein. The sample has 550,000 to 700,000 distinct CDR3 sequences, about 20% seen once. The sequenced material came from PBMCs or a T cell subset sorted from them (not recorded which). Source of these receptors: an adult woman who had mild COVID-19 (a few samples of this study predate the infection). Cell type and time point are not known.

This clonotype showed up just a few times. The J gene is TRBJ2-7, the V gene TRBV30, with 7 bases that match TRBD2. The CDR3 spans 14 residues. The germline gives CDR1 GTSNPN, CDR2 SVGIG (reference sequence). V lost 5 bases and J lost 6; bases outside the gene matches: 13. As DNA, the CDR3 is TGTGCCTGGGATACGGCGGGAGTGGCCGGCGAGCAGTACTTC. The encoded protein is CAWDTAGVAGEQYF. The entire variable domain, with the rest obtained from reference TRBV30 and TRBJ2-7, is as follows: SQTIHQWPATLVQPVGSPLSLECTVEGTSNPNLYWYRQAAGRGLQLLFYSVGIGQISSEVPQNLSASRPQDRQFILSSKKLLLSDSGFYLCAWDTAGVAGEQYFGPGTRLTVT.

The V call is TRBV5-1, the J call TRBJ2-3, with 11 bases identical to TRBD1. With 0 bases clipped from V and 9 bases from J, the junction kept 0 bases outside the gene matches. CDR1 and CDR2 (germline): SGHRS, YFSETQ. This CDR3 has 13 amino acids. The CDR3 protein is CASSLGDRGTQYF. CDR3 bases: TGCGCCAGCAGCTTGGGGGACAGGGGGACGCAGTATTTT.

The rearrangement joins TRBV5-1 to TRBJ1-5, with a possible D match to TRBD1 (5 bases). The CDR3 runs 15 residues. Germline V lookup: CDR1 SGHRS, CDR2 YFSETQ. The V and J ends lost 0 bases and 5 bases respectively, with 12 bases between them. CDR3 region: CASSLAGARHQPQHF. DNA of the CDR3: TGCGCCAGCAGCTTGGCCGGGGCAAGGCATCAGCCCCAGCATTTT.

This clonotype has a handful of counts. V gene TRBV7-6 combines with J gene TRBJ2-3, with 8 bases matching TRBD1. Trimming at V came to 2 bases and at J to 3 bases, leaving 7 bases not matched to a gene. The length of the CDR3 is 16 residues. Germline CDR1 is SGHVS and CDR2 is FNYEAQ. The CDR3, as DNA: TGTGCCAGCAGCTTATCAGGGGGCTTTGGTACAGATACGCAGTATTTT. Protein product: CASSLSGGFGTDTQYF.

This clonotype was seen ten or more times. The gene calls are TRBV2 and TRBJ2-7, with D uncertain. Trimming took off 3 bases at V and 2 bases at J, with 8 bases between the two ends. In germline, CDR1 is SNHLY, CDR2 FYNNEI. The CDR3 length is 13 residues. The CDR3 DNA is TGTGCCAGCAGTGACGATAGGGCCTACGAGCAGTACTTC. Translation: CASSDDRAYEQYF.

This clonotype was seen only a few times. This chain links TRBV11-2 with TRBJ1-6, with D possibly being TRBD1 (5 bases). This CDR3 comprises 15 residues. Germline CDR1 is SGHAT and CDR2 is FQNNGV. V was trimmed by 5 bases and J by 9 bases, leaving 17 bases between them. The CDR3 DNA is TGTGCCAGCAGCCGGGCTGGCAGGGCTAGTTCACCCCTCCACTTT. Its protein is CASSRAGRASSPLHF.

The chain couples TRBV6-4 to TRBJ2-2; D gene uncertain. This CDR3 has 16 residues. Trimming shortened V by 0 bases and J by 0 bases, and 8 bases separated the two germline ends. Germline values: CDR1 MRHNA, CDR2 SNTAGT. Here the CDR3 reads CASSDSARSNTGELFF. The CDR3 DNA reads as TGTGCCAGCAGTGACTCCGCGCGTTCGAACACCGGGGAGCTGTTTTTT.

This clonotype was seen repeatedly, ten times or more. The chain carries TRBV27 and TRBJ2-3; D gene ambiguous. The CDR3 has 12 amino acids. Germline V gene data show CDR1 as MNHEY and CDR2 as SMNVEV (reference sequence). Deletions cut 8 bases from V and 8 bases from J, with 14 bases between. The CDR3 DNA reads TGTGCCAGCTGGGTCATTCCGGGTACGCAGTATTTT. It yields the protein CASWVIPGTQYF.

Many counts were recorded for this clonotype. The chain is built from TRBV7-3 and TRBJ2-1; 9 nucleotides line up with TRBD1. Losses at the gene ends were 4 bases for V and 7 bases for J; bases not matched to a gene: 2. CDR3 size: 13 residues. Germline CDR1 SGHTA, CDR2 FQGTGA. Here the CDR3 reads CASSWDRENEQFF. CDR3 DNA sequence: TGTGCCAGCAGCTGGGACAGGGAAAATGAGCAGTTCTTC.

This clonotype came up a few times. This chain links TRBV6-6 with TRBJ2-1; no firm D call. CDR3 length equals 12 residues. The germline V gene has CDR1 MNHNY and CDR2 SVGAGI (reference sequence). The V and J ends lost 5 bases and 6 bases respectively, with 8 bases between them. CDR3 sequence (DNA): TGTGCCAGCAGTGCGGTCCTCAATGAGCAGTTCTTC. This sequence encodes CASSAVLNEQFF.

This clonotype appeared a few times. The rearrangement joins TRBV5-5 to TRBJ2-1, with D unclear. The germline V and J ends were trimmed by 2 bases and 4 bases, with 10 bases remaining between them. CDR1 is SGHKS, CDR2 YYEKEE, per germline (reference sequence). This CDR3 has 14 amino acids. For the CDR3, the DNA is TGTGCCAGCAGCTTTGAACCCTCGTACAATGAGCAGTTCTTC. Translated: CASSFEPSYNEQFF.

This clonotype was counted only a few times. The chain links TRBV7-2 to TRBJ2-1; the match to TRBD2 covers 10 bases. Germline CDR1 and CDR2: SGHTA and FQGNSA. The CDR3 contains 16 residues. V was pared by 5 bases and J by 7 bases, with 11 bases of the junction left unmatched. The CDR3 protein is CASSHRASGSINEQFF. For the CDR3, the DNA is TGTGCCAGCAGCCACCGCGCTAGCGGGAGTATAAATGAGCAGTTCTTC.

The chain is built from TRBV2 and TRBJ1-2, with unresolved D. Trimming took 5 bases from V and 4 from J, leaving 14 bases between them. CDR3 length equals 14 residues. CDR1 and CDR2 from the germline V gene are SNHLY and FYNNEI. CDR3 in amino acids: CASSQSSGGYGYTF. CDR3 bases: TGTGCCAGCAGTCAGTCCTCGGGTGGCTATGGCTACACCTTC.

The rearrangement links TRBV11-2 to TRBJ2-2; 7 nucleotides align to TRBD2. This CDR3 contains 16 residues. The V gene's germline CDR1 is SGHAT and CDR2 FQNNGV. Unmatched junction bases numbered 4, after V lost 0 bases and J lost 3 bases. CDR3 sequence reads: CASSLDRDYYTGELFF. The CDR3 region has the DNA TGTGCCAGCAGCTTAGATCGGGACTACTACACCGGGGAGCTGTTTTTT.

This clonotype came up a few times. The chain has TRBV15 and TRBJ2-5; D is possibly TRBD2 (5 bases). V shed 0 bases and J shed 1 base, with 9 bases lying between them. Germline V gene lookup returns CDR1 LNHNV and CDR2 YYDKDF (reference sequence). This CDR3 spans 15 amino acids. The CDR3 sequence: CATSRDLGLQETQYF. In DNA form, the CDR3 reads TGTGCCACCAGCAGAGATTTAGGACTCCAAGAGACCCAGTACTTC.

The CDR3 protein is CASSFTSGGANEQFF. Here the CDR3 DNA reads TGTGCCAGCAGTTTCACTAGCGGGGGGGCCAATGAGCAGTTCTTC. The chain links TRBV6-2 or TRBV6-3 to TRBJ2-1; 13 bases match TRBD2. The trim removed 4 bases at V and 6 bases at J, leaving 3 bases unmatched. Germline CDR1 is MNHEY and CDR2 is SVGEGT. This CDR3 region has 15 residues.

The chain employs TRBV2 and TRBJ2-7; possibly TRBD1 or TRBD2 for D (7 bases each). CDR3 length equals 18 residues. Trimming removed 0 bases from V and 5 bases from J, with 23 bases in between. CDR1 and CDR2 from the germline V gene are SNHLY and FYNNEI. Written as DNA, the CDR3 is TGTGCCAGCAGTGAAGCGCTTCCAGGGGGGGGTAGGGCCGACGAGCAGTACTTC. Its translation is CASSEALPGGGRADEQYF.

This chain uses TRBV7-4 with TRBJ1-5, with no clear D. The V end was cut by 0 bases, the J end by 0 bases, with 6 bases between. CDR1 is SGHVT, CDR2 SQSDAQ, per germline. The CDR3 extends over 15 amino acids. The CDR3 reads CASSLAEDSNQPQHF. In nucleotides, the CDR3 is TGTGCCAGCAGCTTAGCAGAGGATAGCAATCAGCCCCAGCATTTT. Combining the CDR3 with reference TRBV7-4 and TRBJ1-5 gives the whole variable domain GAGVSQSPRYKVAKRGRDVALRCDSISGHVTLYWYRQTLGQGSEVLTYSQSDAQRDKSGRPSGRFSAERPERSVSTLKIQRTEQGDSAVYLCASSLAEDSNQPQHFGDGTRLSIL.

This clonotype was seen a few times. The chain is built from TRBV7-2 and TRBJ2-1; tentatively, D is TRBD2 (6 bases). Deletions cut 1 base from V and 4 bases from J, with 11 bases between. Germline V gives CDR1 SGHTA, CDR2 FQGNSA. The length of the CDR3 is 15 residues. DNA of the CDR3: TGTGCCAGCAGCTTAGACGGGAGCGGGTACAATGAGCAGTTCTTC. Its protein product is CASSLDGSGYNEQFF.

Written as DNA, the CDR3 is TGTGCCAGCAGCGCAACTAGCGGGACCCAAGAGACCCAGTACTTC. It codes for CASSATSGTQETQYF. The chain links TRBV2 to TRBJ2-5; TRBD2 aligns across 10 bases. There are 15 residues in the CDR3. Trimming cost V 6 bases and J 1 base; bases outside gene matches: 5. Germline CDR1 and CDR2: SNHLY and FYNNEI.

V and J are TRBV6-5 and TRBJ2-5, with 15 bases that match TRBD2. The ends lost 10 bases at V and 5 bases at J; junction bases unmatched: 11. Germline values: CDR1 MNHEY, CDR2 SVGAGI. The CDR3 contains 16 residues. CDR3 sequence reads: CATLAGLAGGGETQYF. DNA of the CDR3: TGTGCCACCCTAGCGGGACTAGCGGGAGGCGGGGAGACCCAGTACTTC.